A single T cell receptor (beta chain) is shown here with its context. Then a second PCR, running roughly 7 to 11 cycles, was carried out with a sample-barcoded 5' primer and a J-beta primer mix. Via MiXCR, TCRdb re-called the 5' RACE reads, giving one row per CDR3 protein. The data show roughly 800,000 distinct CDR3 sequences, roughly 25% seen once. This sample stems from a study of blood T cells in healthy people across ages. The CDR3 sequence is 15 residues long. Germline V gene data show CDR1 as SGHDN and CDR2 as FVKESK. V lost 0 bases and J lost 1, with 9 bases in between. The donors, healthy Caucasians from Russia, were aged about 6 to 90. The data were also submitted as part of a second study, on T cells of mothers and their children. Per that paper: Three healthy Caucasian mothers, along with their six children, served as the donors. Unrelated pairs and related pairs have their TCR recombination output shaped similarly by thymic selection. A slight, non-significant increase in overlap was found for related mother-child pairs relative to unrelated pairs.

Sequenced material: blood. This receptor was identified in a boy aged 10-17 years in good health. The chain has TRBV14 and TRBJ1-2; D is uncertain. The CDR3 is CASSQDGSVNYGYTF. In DNA, the CDR3 is TGTGCCAGCAGCCAAGATGGTAGCGTTAACTATGGCTACACCTTC.